The entry below describes one TCR beta chain. Its antigen is currently unknown. Other DNA sequences in this sample translate to the same CDR3. This CDR3 contains 13 residues. Trimming removed 1 base at V and 4 bases at J, with 8 bases between. Germline loops: CDR1 MGHRA, CDR2 YSYEKL. This sample was included in a study of T cell responses to AZD1222 COVID-19 vaccine. On the study more broadly: Second-dose schedules of about 4 or about 12 weeks were combined.

Findings and caveats of the study: The donor group comprised mostly white British people and more females; the analysis possibly underestimated clonal diversity. When two AZD1222 doses had been given, Spike-specific TCR breadth and depth rose. Baseline testing showed seropositivity in only a handful of AZD1222 recipients.

Method: immunoSEQ multiplex PCR; TCRdb's copy keeps in-frame clones and lacks some. The data hold 100,000 to 120,000 clones, with roughly 88% observed a single time. The sample was peripheral blood, taken on day 0 of AZD1222 vaccination. The origin of this receptor is an adult in good health. The gene calls are TRBV4-1 and TRBJ2-7, with D perhaps matching TRBD1 (5 bases). CDR3 residues: CASSQGTGYEQYF. As DNA, the CDR3 is TGCGCCAGCAGCCAAGGTACAGGTTACGAGCAGTACTTC.